This TCR beta chain derives from a study of patients and donors after allogeneic stem cell transplantation. The CDR3 runs to 14 residues. The V end lost 1 base, the J end lost 2 bases, and 8 bases lay between the germline ends. In TCRdb, the RT-PCR reads were re-called with MiXCR into one record per CDR3 protein. The table records tens of thousands of distinct CDR3 sequences, about 48% of them present only once. The sequencing sample was made of blood, either unsorted or a sorted T cell fraction (not recorded which). The chain couples TRBV12-3 or TRBV12-4 to TRBJ1-2, with D unclear. This receptor was obtained from a human donor who was either an allogeneic HSCT recipient or a stem cell or donor lymphocyte infusion donor (not recorded which). It is not recorded whose cells these are; they may come from a transplant donor. The CDR3, as DNA: TGTGCCAGCAGTTTAGAGGGAACCAACTATGGCTACACCTTC. Amino acid sequence: CASSLEGTNYGYTF.